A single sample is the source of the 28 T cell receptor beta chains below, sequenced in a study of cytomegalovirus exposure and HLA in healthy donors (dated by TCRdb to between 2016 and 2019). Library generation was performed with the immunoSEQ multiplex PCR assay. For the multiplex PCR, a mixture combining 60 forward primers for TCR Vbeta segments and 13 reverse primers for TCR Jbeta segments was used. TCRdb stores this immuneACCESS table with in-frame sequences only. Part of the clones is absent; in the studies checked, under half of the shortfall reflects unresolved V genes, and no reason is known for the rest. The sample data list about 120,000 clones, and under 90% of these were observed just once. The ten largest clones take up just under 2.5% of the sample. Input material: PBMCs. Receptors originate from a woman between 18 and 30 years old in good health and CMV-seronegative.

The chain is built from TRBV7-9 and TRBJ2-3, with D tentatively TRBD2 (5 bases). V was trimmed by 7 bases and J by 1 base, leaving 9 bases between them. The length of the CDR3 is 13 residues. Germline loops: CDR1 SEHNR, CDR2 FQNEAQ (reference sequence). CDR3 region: CASTARGTDTQYF. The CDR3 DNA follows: TGTGCCAGCACCGCGCGGGGCACAGATACGCAGTATTTT.

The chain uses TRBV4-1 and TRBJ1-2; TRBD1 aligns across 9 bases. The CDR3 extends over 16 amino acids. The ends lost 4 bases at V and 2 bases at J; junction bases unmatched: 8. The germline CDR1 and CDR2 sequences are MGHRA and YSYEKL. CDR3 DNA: TGCGCCAGCAGCCTCAGACACGGACAGGGGAACTATGGCTACACCTTC. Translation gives CASSLRHGQGNYGYTF.

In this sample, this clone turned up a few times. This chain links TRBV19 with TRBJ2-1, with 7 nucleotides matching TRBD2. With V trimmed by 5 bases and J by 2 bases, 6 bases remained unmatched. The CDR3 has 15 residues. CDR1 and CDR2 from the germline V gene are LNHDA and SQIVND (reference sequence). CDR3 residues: CASSDQLAAYNEQFF. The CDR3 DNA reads TGTGCCAGTAGTGATCAGCTAGCGGCCTACAATGAGCAGTTCTTC.

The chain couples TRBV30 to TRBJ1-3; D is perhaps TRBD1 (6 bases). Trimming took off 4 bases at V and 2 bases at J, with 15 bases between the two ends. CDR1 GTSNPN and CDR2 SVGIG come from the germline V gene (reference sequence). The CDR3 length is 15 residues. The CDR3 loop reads CAWTLRGLTGNTIYF. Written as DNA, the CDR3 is TGTGCCTGGACCCTTAGGGGGTTAACTGGAAACACCATATATTTT.

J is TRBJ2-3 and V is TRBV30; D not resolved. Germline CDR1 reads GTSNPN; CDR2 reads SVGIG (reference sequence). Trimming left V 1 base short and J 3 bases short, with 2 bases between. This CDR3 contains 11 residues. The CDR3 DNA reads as TGTGCCTGGAGTGCGACAGATACGCAGTATTTT. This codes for CAWSATDTQYF.

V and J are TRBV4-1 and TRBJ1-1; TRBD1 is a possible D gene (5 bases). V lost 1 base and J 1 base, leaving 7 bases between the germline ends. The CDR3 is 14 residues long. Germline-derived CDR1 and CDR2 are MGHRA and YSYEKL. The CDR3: CASSQVQGNTEAFF. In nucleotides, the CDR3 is TGCGCCAGCAGCCAAGTGCAGGGGAACACTGAAGCTTTCTTT.

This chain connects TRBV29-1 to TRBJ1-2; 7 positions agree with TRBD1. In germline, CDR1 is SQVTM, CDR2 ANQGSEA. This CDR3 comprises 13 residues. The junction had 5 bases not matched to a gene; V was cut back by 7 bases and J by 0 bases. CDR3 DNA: TGCAGCGGGGTGGACAGGCCTAACTATGGCTACACCTTC. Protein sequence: CSGVDRPNYGYTF.

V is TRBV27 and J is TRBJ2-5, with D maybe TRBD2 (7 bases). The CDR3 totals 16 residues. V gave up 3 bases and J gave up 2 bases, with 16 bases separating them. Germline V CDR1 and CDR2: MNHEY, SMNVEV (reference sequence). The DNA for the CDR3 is TGTGCCAGCAGTTTGGGGGGCAGGGGAGGGCAAGAGACCCAGTACTTC. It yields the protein CASSLGGRGGQETQYF.

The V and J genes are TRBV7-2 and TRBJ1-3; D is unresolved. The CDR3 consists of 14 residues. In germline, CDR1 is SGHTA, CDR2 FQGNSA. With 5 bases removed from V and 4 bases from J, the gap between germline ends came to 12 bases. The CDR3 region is CASSRGPPGNTIYF. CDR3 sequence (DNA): TGTGCCAGCAGCCGAGGGCCTCCGGGAAACACCATATATTTT.

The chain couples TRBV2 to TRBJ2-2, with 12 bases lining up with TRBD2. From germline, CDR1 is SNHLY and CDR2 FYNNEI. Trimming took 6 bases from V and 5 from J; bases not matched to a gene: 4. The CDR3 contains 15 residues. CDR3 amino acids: CASRTSGSHTGELFF. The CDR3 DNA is TGTGCCAGCAGGACTAGCGGGAGTCATACCGGGGAGCTGTTTTTT.

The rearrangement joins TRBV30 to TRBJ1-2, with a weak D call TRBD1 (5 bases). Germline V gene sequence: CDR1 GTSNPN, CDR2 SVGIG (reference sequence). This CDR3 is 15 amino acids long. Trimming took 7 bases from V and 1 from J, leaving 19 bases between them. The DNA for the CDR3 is TGTGCCTCACACCGCGGGACGGGTGATAACTATGGCTACACCTTC. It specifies CASHRGTGDNYGYTF.

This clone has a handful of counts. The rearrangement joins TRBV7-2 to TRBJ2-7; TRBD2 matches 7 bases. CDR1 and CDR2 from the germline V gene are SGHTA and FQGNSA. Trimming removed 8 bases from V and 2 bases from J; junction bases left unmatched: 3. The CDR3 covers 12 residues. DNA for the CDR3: TGTGCCAGCGGGGCGGGAGCCTACGAGCAGTACTTC. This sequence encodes CASGAGAYEQYF.

CDR3 sequence: CASSVWARGSGANVLTF. Written as DNA, the CDR3 is TGCGCCAGCAGCGTATGGGCCCGGGGTTCTGGGGCCAACGTCCTGACTTTC. The chain combines TRBV5-1 with TRBJ2-6; D is possibly TRBD2 (5 bases). The V end lost 4 bases, the J end lost 1 base, and 15 bases lay between the germline ends. Germline V gives CDR1 SGHRS, CDR2 YFSETQ. The CDR3 is 17 residues long.

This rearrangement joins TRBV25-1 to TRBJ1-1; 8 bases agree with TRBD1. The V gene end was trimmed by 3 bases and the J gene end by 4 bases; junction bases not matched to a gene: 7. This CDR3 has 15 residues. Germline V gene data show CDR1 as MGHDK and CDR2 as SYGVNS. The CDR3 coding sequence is TGTGCCAGCAGTGACGACAGGGGAGGGGGCACTGAAGCTTTCTTT. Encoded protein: CASSDDRGGGTEAFF.

CDR3 DNA: TGTGCCAGCTCTTCACTGGCGGGAACCAACTCCTACAATGAGCAGTTCTTC. Residues: CASSSLAGTNSYNEQFF. The chain has TRBV18 and TRBJ2-1; a possible D gene is TRBD2 (6 bases). Trimming pared 6 bases from V and 0 bases from J, leaving 18 bases between. Looked up from germline, CDR1 is KGHSH and CDR2 is LQKENI. The CDR3 spans 17 residues.

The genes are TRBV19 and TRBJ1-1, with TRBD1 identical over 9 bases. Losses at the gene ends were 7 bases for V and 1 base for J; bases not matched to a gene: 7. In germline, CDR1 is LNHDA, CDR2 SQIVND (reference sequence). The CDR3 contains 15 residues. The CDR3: CASTIWGQGNTEAFF. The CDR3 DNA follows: TGTGCCAGTACCATCTGGGGACAGGGGAACACTGAAGCTTTCTTT.

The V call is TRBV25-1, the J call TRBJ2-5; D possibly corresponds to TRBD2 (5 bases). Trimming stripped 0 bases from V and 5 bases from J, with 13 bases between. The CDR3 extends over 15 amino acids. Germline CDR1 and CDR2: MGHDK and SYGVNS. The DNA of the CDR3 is TGTGCCAGCAGTGAATATTTGAGAGGGCAGGAGACCCAGTACTTC. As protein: CASSEYLRGQETQYF.

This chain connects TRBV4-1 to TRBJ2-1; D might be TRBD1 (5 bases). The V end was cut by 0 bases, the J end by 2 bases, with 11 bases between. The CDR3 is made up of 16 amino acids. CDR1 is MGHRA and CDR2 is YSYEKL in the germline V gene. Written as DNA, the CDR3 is TGCGCCAGCAGCCAAGATAGGGGCCCCCCCTACAATGAGCAGTTCTTC. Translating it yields CASSQDRGPPYNEQFF.

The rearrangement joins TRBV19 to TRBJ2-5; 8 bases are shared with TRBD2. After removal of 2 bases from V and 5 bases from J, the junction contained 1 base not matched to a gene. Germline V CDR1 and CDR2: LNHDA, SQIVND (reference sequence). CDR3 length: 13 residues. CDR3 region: CASSISGGETQYF. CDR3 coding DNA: TGTGCCAGTAGTATATCGGGAGGGGAGACCCAGTACTTC. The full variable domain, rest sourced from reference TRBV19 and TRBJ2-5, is DGGITQSPKYLFRKEGQNVTLSCEQNLNHDAMYWYRQDPGQGLRLIYYSQIVNDFQKGDIAEGYSVSREKKESFPLTVTSAQKNPTAFYLCASSISGGETQYFGPGTRLLVL.

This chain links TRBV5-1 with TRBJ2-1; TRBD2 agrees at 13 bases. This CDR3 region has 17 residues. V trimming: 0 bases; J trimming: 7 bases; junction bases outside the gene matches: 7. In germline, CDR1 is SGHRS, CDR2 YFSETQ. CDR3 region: CASSLAKLAGGGNEQFF. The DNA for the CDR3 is TGCGCCAGCAGCTTGGCCAAACTAGCGGGAGGGGGGAATGAGCAGTTCTTC.

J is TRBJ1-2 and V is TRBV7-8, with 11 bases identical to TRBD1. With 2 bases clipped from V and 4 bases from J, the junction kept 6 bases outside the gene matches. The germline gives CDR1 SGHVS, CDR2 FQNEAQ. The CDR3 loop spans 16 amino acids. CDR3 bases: TGTGCCAGCAGCTTATCTCCCGGGACAGGGGGCTATGGCTACACCTTC. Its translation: CASSLSPGTGGYGYTF.

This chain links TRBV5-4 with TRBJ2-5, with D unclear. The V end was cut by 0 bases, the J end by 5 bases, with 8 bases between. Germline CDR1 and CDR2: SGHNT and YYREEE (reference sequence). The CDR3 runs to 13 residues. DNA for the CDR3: TGTGCCAGCAGCTTGGACTGGGCGGAGACCCAGTACTTC. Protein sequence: CASSLDWAETQYF.

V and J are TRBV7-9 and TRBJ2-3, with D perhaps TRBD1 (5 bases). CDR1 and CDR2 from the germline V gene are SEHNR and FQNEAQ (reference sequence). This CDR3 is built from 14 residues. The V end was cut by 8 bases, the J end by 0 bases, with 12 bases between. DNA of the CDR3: TGTGCCAGCTCTGTCGACAGCAGCACAGATACGCAGTATTTT. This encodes CASSVDSSTDTQYF.

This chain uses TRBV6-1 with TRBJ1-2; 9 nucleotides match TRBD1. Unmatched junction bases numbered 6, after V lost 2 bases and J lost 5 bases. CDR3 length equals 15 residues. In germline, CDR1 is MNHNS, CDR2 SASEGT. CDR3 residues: CASSETGTGWYGYTF. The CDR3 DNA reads TGTGCCAGCAGTGAAACCGGGACAGGGTGGTATGGCTACACCTTC.

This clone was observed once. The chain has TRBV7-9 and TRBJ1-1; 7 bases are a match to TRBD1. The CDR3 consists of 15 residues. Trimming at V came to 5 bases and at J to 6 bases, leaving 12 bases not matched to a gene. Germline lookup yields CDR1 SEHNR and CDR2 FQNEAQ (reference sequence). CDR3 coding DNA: TGTGCCAGCAGCCCCCCCGCGGACAGGATGGCTGAAGCTTTCTTT. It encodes CASSPPADRMAEAFF.

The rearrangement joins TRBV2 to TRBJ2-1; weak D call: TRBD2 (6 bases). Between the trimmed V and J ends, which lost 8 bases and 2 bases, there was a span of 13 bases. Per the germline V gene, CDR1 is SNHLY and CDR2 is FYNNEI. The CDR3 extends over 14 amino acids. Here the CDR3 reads CASRGTYPYNEQFF. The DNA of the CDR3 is TGTGCCAGCCGGGGGACGTACCCCTACAATGAGCAGTTCTTC. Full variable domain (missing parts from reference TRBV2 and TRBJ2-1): EPEVTQTPSHQVTQMGQEVILRCVPISNHLYFYWYRQILGQKVEFLVSFYNNEISEKSEIFDDQFSVERPDGSNFTLKIRSTKLEDSAMYFCASRGTYPYNEQFFGPGTRLTVL.

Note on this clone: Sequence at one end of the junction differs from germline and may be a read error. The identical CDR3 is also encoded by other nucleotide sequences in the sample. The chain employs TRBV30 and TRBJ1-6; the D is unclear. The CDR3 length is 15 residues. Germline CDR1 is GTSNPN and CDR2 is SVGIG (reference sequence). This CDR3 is CAWSPNSLFSSPLHF. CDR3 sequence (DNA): TGCGCCTGGAGTCCGAACAGCCTATTCTCCTCACCCCTCCACTTT.

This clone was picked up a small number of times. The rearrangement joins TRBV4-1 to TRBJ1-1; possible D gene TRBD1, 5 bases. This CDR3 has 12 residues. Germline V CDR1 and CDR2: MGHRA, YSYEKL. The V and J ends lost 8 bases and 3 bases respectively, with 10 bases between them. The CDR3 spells CASASRDTEAFF. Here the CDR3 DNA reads TGCGCCAGCGCTTCCAGGGACACTGAAGCTTTCTTT.